This is a list of T cell receptor beta chains from one sample in a study of control samples from healthy donors and cancer patients. This table comes from immunoSEQ multiplex PCR, and its TCRdb copy is limited to in-frame clones, with some not included. The sample lists 400,000 to 500,000 clones; approximately 90% were seen once. Material for sequencing was PBMCs. The receptors here all came from a man aged 35-49 years with head and neck cancer. The CDR3 runs from the conserved cysteine through the conserved F or W. The D gene is left open where the match is weak. Expanded clones get a size class; other rows say once, few or many, or leave the size out.

>NA|TRBV13|TRBJ2-7|NA
TGTGCCAGCAGCGCAGGGACACCCTACGAGCAGTACTTC
CASSAGTPYEQYF
>NA|TRBV29-1|TRBJ2-5|NA
TGCAGCGTCACCGGTAGGGGGGGGGAGACCCAGTACTTC
CSVTGRGGETQYF
>NA|TRBV29-1|TRBJ2-1|NA
TGCAGCGTTGAGCTATCCAACCACAATGAGCAGTTCTTC
CSVELSNHNEQFF
>TRBD2|TRBV5-1|TRBJ2-1|NA
TGCGCCAGCAGCTTGGAGGCTAGCGGGAGACTGGGTGAGCAGTTCTTC
CASSLEASGRLGEQFF
>NA|TRBV7-9|TRBJ2-5|NA
TGTGCCAGCAGCTTAGTCGAGGGTTGGGAGACCCAGTACTTC
CASSLVEGWETQYF
>NA|TRBV7-2|TRBJ2-2|NA
TGTGCCAGCAGCTTAGTCGGGAACACCGGGGAGCTGTTTTTT
CASSLVGNTGELFF
>TRBD2|TRBV5-4|TRBJ2-1|few
TGTGCCAGCAGTCGAGGGACTAGCGGAAACAATGAGCAGTTCTTC
CASSRGTSGNNEQFF
>TRBD1|TRBV18|TRBJ1-5|once
TGTGCCAGCTCACCGGTTCGAGACAGGGGCTTGGACAATCAGCCCCAGCATTTT
CASSPVRDRGLDNQPQHF
>NA|TRBV5-1|TRBJ1-6|NA
TGCGCCAGCAGCTTGGGTCCGGGGGGTGCTAATTCACCCCTCCACTTT
CASSLGPGGANSPLHF
>TRBD1|TRBV6-6|TRBJ2-2|NA
TGTGCCAGCAGTTATGGACAGGGGGTTTCCGGGGAGCTGTTTTTT
CASSYGQGVSGELFF
>TRBD2|TRBV4-3|TRBJ2-1|NA
TGCGCCAGCAGCCAAATAGCGGGGGCGGGTTATGAGCAGTTCTTC
CASSQIAGAGYEQFF
>NA|TRBV4-2|TRBJ2-5|NA
TGTGCCAGCAGCGAGGGGGGGGGAACCCAAGAGACCCAGTACTTC
CASSEGGGTQETQYF
>NA|TRBV7-7|TRBJ2-1|NA
TGTGCTAGCAGCTCTCTCTTGTCCCCCTACAATGAGCAGTTCTTC
CASSSLLSPYNEQFF
>NA|TRBV4-2|TRBJ1-1|NA
TGTGCCAGCAGCCAAGATGCTGACTCCAACACTGAAGCTTTCTTT
CASSQDADSNTEAFF
>TRBD1|TRBV19|TRBJ2-1|NA
TGTGCCAGTAGTACTCGGGGGACAGGGATCCACAATGAGCAGTTCTTC
CASSTRGTGIHNEQFF
>NA|TRBV2|TRBJ2-7|NA
TGTGCCATCCACAGGGACCCCTACGAGCAGTACTTC
CAIHRDPYEQYF
>NA|TRBV27|TRBJ1-2|NA
TGTGCCAGCAGTAGGGGGGAGAGGGCTAACTATGGCTACACCTTC
CASSRGERANYGYTF
>NA|TRBV30|TRBJ2-7|NA
TGTGCCGCTGCGAGGGGCAGGGAGCACGAGCAGTACTTC
CAAARGREHEQYF
>TRBD1|TRBV11-2|TRBJ1-4|NA
TGTGCCAGCAGTCAAGGGTGGACAGGAACTAATGAAAAACTGTTTTTT
CASSQGWTGTNEKLFF
>NA|TRBV25-1|TRBJ2-3|NA
TGTGCCAGCAGTGAAGGCTACTCCGTCACAGATACGCAGTATTTT
CASSEGYSVTDTQYF
>TRBD1|TRBV6-2/TRBV6-3|TRBJ1-2|NA
TGTGCCAGCAGCCCCGCGACAGGGGCCTATGGCTACACCTTC
CASSPATGAYGYTF
>TRBD1|TRBV5-4|TRBJ2-2|NA
TGTGCCAGCAGTCCCATGCCTCCGGGACAGACAATTACCGGGGAGCTGTTTTTT
CASSPMPPGQTITGELFF
>NA|TRBV28|TRBJ1-1|few
TGTGCCAGCAGTTTTTTGAGGAACACTGAAGCTTTCTTT
CASSFLRNTEAFF
>NA|TRBV3-1/TRBV3-2|TRBJ1-1|NA
TGTGCCAGCAGCCAAGTTCCGGGCGGCACTGAAGCTTTCTTT
CASSQVPGGTEAFF
>TRBD1|TRBV6-2/TRBV6-3|TRBJ1-6|NA
TGTGCCAGCAGTCCGGACAGGACGAGCTCCTATAATTCACCCCTCCACTTT
CASSPDRTSSYNSPLHF
>NA|TRBV25-1|TRBJ1-6|NA
TGTGCCAGCAGTGGAAGCTCCTATAATTCACCCCTCCACTTT
CASSGSSYNSPLHF
>TRBD1|TRBV11-2|TRBJ2-7|NA
TGTGCCAGCAGCATCCCCGGGACAGGTCCCGAGCAGTACTTC
CASSIPGTGPEQYF
>TRBD1|TRBV28|TRBJ1-5|NA
TGTGCCAGCAGTACTCGGGACAGGGGGCAGGGACAGCCCCAGCATTTT
CASSTRDRGQGQPQHF
>NA|TRBV30|TRBJ1-5|NA
TGTGCCTGGAGTGTAGCAGATAATCAGCCCCAGCATTTT
CAWSVADNQPQHF
>TRBD1|TRBV3-1/TRBV3-2|TRBJ1-3|NA
TGTGCCAGCAGCCCTTTAACAGGGGCAGGAAACACCATATATTTT
CASSPLTGAGNTIYF
>TRBD1|TRBV4-2|TRBJ2-1|NA
TGTGCCAGCAGCCGCTTGGGGACAGGTAATGAGCAGTTCTTC
CASSRLGTGNEQFF
>NA|TRBV9|TRBJ2-3|NA
TGTGCCAGCAGCGTAGGGGGCGGGGTGGGATCGACAGATACGCAGTATTTT
CASSVGGGVGSTDTQYF
>NA|TRBV11-2|TRBJ1-5|NA
TGTGCCAGCAGCCCAGGGCCGGCGGGCAATCAGCCCCAGCATTTT
CASSPGPAGNQPQHF
>TRBD1|TRBV18|TRBJ1-2|NA
TGTGCCAGCTCACCCCGCAATCAAGACAGGGCAGCTAACTATGGCTACACCTTC
CASSPRNQDRAANYGYTF
>TRBD2|TRBV20-1|TRBJ2-7|NA
TGCAGTGCTAGTGGACTAGCGGGGGGGATACTCCACGAGCAGTACTTC
CSASGLAGGILHEQYF
>TRBD1|TRBV27|TRBJ1-6|NA
TGTGCCAGCAGTTTACAGGGGGCCTTCCGAAATTCACCCCTCCACTTT
CASSLQGAFRNSPLHF
>NA|TRBV12-2|TRBJ2-1|few
TGTGCAAGTCGCCCCCGGACTAGCGGGGGGGATATTACCTACAATGAGCAGTTCTTC
CASRPRTSGGDITYNEQFF
>TRBD2|TRBV10-2|TRBJ2-1|once
TGCGCCAGCAGTTGGACTAGCGGGGGCCCCAATGAGCAGTTCTTC
CASSWTSGGPNEQFF
>TRBD1|TRBV30|TRBJ1-2|NA
TGTACCTTTTCTCGACAGGGAGTAGGTGGCTACACCTTC
CTFSRQGVGGYTF
>NA|TRBV28|TRBJ2-7|NA
TGTGCCAGCAGTTTAGGGTCAGTCTACGAGCAGTACTTC
CASSLGSVYEQYF
>NA|TRBV10-1|TRBJ2-7|NA
TGCGCCAGCAGTGCGGGATATGTGGGAGAGCAGTACTTC
CASSAGYVGEQYF
>NA|TRBV6-2/TRBV6-3|TRBJ1-6|NA
TGTGCCAGCAGCCTTGGGAAAGGGCACTCCTATAATTCACCCCTCCACTTT
CASSLGKGHSYNSPLHF
>NA|TRBV5-1|TRBJ2-3|NA
TGCGCCAGCAGCTTGGTCAGCAGAAGCACAGATACGCAGTATTTT
CASSLVSRSTDTQYF
>TRBD1|TRBV7-6|TRBJ1-3|NA
TGTGCCAGCAGCCCCGGGACAGGGTCGGGAAACACCATATATTTT
CASSPGTGSGNTIYF
>NA|TRBV12-3/TRBV12-4|TRBJ2-3|NA
TGTGCCAGCAGTCGCGGACTTGCAGATACGCAGTATTTT
CASSRGLADTQYF
>TRBD1|TRBV5-4|TRBJ2-5|NA
TGTGCCAGCAGCCAGACAGGGGGTTGGAGAGAGACCCAGTACTTC
CASSQTGGWRETQYF
>TRBD1|TRBV2|TRBJ1-2|NA
TGTGCCAGGACCTTGGGACAGCAAAACTATGGCTACACCTTC
CARTLGQQNYGYTF
>NA|TRBV19|TRBJ1-1|NA
TGTGCCAGTAGTATAATGAGGGGGAACACTGAAGCTTTCTTT
CASSIMRGNTEAFF